This T cell receptor (beta chain) derives from a study of blood T cell repertoires in COVID-19. Study-level background: The origin of the acute and convalescent COVID-19 samples was the United States, Italy and Spain. T cells, B-cell-depleted T cells, or PBMCs supplied cDNA or gDNA.

Authors' data handling: Nucleated cell number was recorded as an estimate derived from reference gene primer amplification. Repertoires were generated with immunoSEQ multiplex PCR, while TCRdb's copy carries only in-frame clones and drops some. The V and J calls and the clone size are those of that table, but D and trimming were determined from the DNA. The data hold about 170,000 clones, with 82% observed a single time. Germline-derived CDR1 and CDR2 are LGHDT and YNNKEL (reference sequence). V was cut by 8 bases and J by 7 bases, with 11 bases left in between. This CDR3 comprises 11 residues. Sequencing was performed on peripheral blood. The chain links TRBV3-1 (or the pseudogene TRBV3-2) to TRBJ1-2; D gene unclear. The receptor comes from an elderly woman with active or convalescent COVID-19. CDR3 amino acids: CASGSLGGYTF. CDR3 DNA: TGTGCCAGCGGTTCGCTAGGTGGCTACACCTTC.